This T cell receptor (beta chain) was sequenced in a study of control samples from healthy donors and cancer patients. The sample holds a few counts of this clone. The CDR3 is made up of 13 amino acids. Germline assignment: CDR1 MDHEN and CDR2 SYDVKM. V lost 6 bases to trimming and J lost 1 base, with 9 bases between them. Clones were read by immunoSEQ multiplex PCR, and TCRdb kept only the in-frame ones, dropping some. There are 50,000 or so clones in the sample; 75% to 90% occur only once, and around 9.1% lies in the top ten. The rearrangement joins TRBV28 to TRBJ2-5; D possibly corresponds to TRBD2 (5 bases). The TCR originated in a man aged 70-80 years in good health. Sample: blood. The CDR3 spells CASSPGFQETQYF. The CDR3 DNA reads as TGTGCCAGCAGCCCGGGATTCCAAGAGACCCAGTACTTC.